A single sample is the source of the 7 T cell receptor beta chains below, sequenced in a study of T cells in narcolepsy. Here immunoSEQ multiplex PCR was the method, and the copy in TCRdb shows in-frame clones only, minus some. The table includes about 43,000 clones, about 91% detected once. The source material was CD45RA- memory CD4+ T cells from PBMCs. The source is a human donor with narcolepsy.

V usage is TRBV5-4 and J usage is TRBJ2-1, with 12 bases aligning to TRBD2. Germline values: CDR1 SGHNT, CDR2 YYREEE (reference sequence). The V segment lost 2 bases and the J segment 8 bases; nucleotides outside the gene matches: 5. This CDR3 contains 15 residues. The CDR3 reads CASSLASGGAHEQFF. The CDR3, as DNA: TGTGCCAGCAGCTTAGCTAGCGGGGGGGCCCATGAGCAGTTCTTC. Full variable domain (outside the CDR3, taken from reference TRBV5-4 and TRBJ2-1): ETGVTQSPTHLIKTRGQQVTLRCSSQSGHNTVSWYQQALGQGPQFIFQYYREEENGRGNFPPRFSGLQFPNYSSELNVNALELDDSALYLCASSLASGGAHEQFFGPGTRLTVL.

In DNA, the CDR3 is TGTGCCAGCAGCTTAGGGGTTGGGACACACACCGGGGAGCTGTTTTTT. Its translation is CASSLGVGTHTGELFF. This chain uses TRBV11-2 with TRBJ2-2; a weak D match, TRBD1 (6 bases). V was shortened by 1 base and J by 3 bases, with 12 bases between the two germline ends. Germline values: CDR1 SGHAT, CDR2 FQNNGV. This CDR3 has 16 residues.

The genes are TRBV19 and TRBJ2-7, with 12 bases that match TRBD1. Losses at the gene ends were 6 bases for V and 6 bases for J; bases not matched to a gene: 12. The CDR3 extends over 16 amino acids. The V gene's germline CDR1 is LNHDA and CDR2 SQIVND (reference sequence). CDR3 in amino acids: CASSPLRGQGALEQYF. The CDR3 nucleotides read TGTGCCAGTAGCCCATTGCGGGGACAGGGGGCCCTCGAGCAGTACTTC.

V is TRBV4-1 and J is TRBJ1-5; 8 bases are shared with TRBD1. V was clipped by 3 bases and J by 6 bases; unmatched bases: 7. This CDR3 contains 15 residues. Per the germline V gene, CDR1 is MGHRA and CDR2 is YSYEKL. Written as DNA, the CDR3 is TGCGCCAGCAGCCACCAGACAGGGGAGGCTCAGCCCCAGCATTTT. This sequence encodes CASSHQTGEAQPQHF.

The chain links TRBV19 to TRBJ2-1; 12 bases fit TRBD1. CDR1 and CDR2 from the germline V gene are LNHDA and SQIVND (reference sequence). Losses at the gene ends were 7 bases for V and 7 bases for J; bases not matched to a gene: 11. This CDR3 has 16 amino acids. CDR3 amino acids: CASNHAGTGGKNEQFF. CDR3 DNA sequence: TGTGCCAGTAACCACGCCGGGACAGGGGGCAAGAATGAGCAGTTCTTC.

J is TRBJ2-4 and V is TRBV7-6; D may be TRBD1 or TRBD2 (6 bases each). This CDR3 is built from 14 residues. Germline assignment: CDR1 SGHVS and CDR2 FNYEAQ. Trimming removed 4 bases from V and 7 bases from J, with 14 bases in between. CDR3 residues: CASSSVRGQNIQYF. The CDR3 coding sequence is TGTGCCAGCAGCTCTGTTCGGGGGCAGAACATTCAGTACTTC.

This clone is a singleton in its sample. The V gene is TRBV29-1, the J gene TRBJ2-1; TRBD2 agrees at 7 bases. CDR1 and CDR2 (germline): SQVTM, ANQGSEA. The CDR3 is 14 residues long. Losses at the gene ends were 3 bases for V and 6 bases for J; bases not matched to a gene: 8. The DNA of the CDR3 is TGCAGCGTTGATAAGTGGGAGGGCCTCAATGAGCAGTTCTTC. Translated, it gives CSVDKWEGLNEQFF.